The 9 T cell receptor beta chains given below trace back to one sample, sequenced in a study of cytomegalovirus exposure and HLA in healthy donors. PCR primers comprised 60 Vbeta and 13 Jbeta primers. Clones were sequenced by immunoSEQ multiplex PCR, and TCRdb holds only the in-frame ones, with some missing. This table holds about 140,000 clones, 87% found once. The sample taken for sequencing was PBMCs. The receptors stem from a woman between 25 and 40 years old in good health and CMV-seronegative.

This clone came up many times. This chain uses TRBV2 with TRBJ2-7; D might be TRBD2 (6 bases). The CDR3 is 16 residues long. Trimming removed 3 bases at V and 4 bases at J, with 19 bases between. Per the germline V gene, CDR1 is SNHLY and CDR2 is FYNNEI. The CDR3 DNA sequence: TGTGCCAGCAGTGACGGGTTTCTGTCGGGGAGGTACGAGCAGTACTTC. Its protein product is CASSDGFLSGRYEQYF.

The chain carries TRBV5-1 and TRBJ1-1, with D perhaps TRBD1 (5 bases). Between the trimmed V and J ends, which lost 4 bases and 0 bases, there was a span of 13 bases. In germline, CDR1 is SGHRS, CDR2 YFSETQ. The length of the CDR3 is 15 residues. CDR3 amino acids: CASSPRAIMNTEAFF. Written as DNA, the CDR3 is TGCGCCAGCAGCCCCAGGGCAATCATGAACACTGAAGCTTTCTTT.

The gene calls are TRBV7-8 and TRBJ1-5; weak D call: TRBD1 (6 bases). Trimming removed 6 bases at V and 6 bases at J, with 18 bases between. Germline CDR1 SGHVS, CDR2 FQNEAQ. The CDR3 is 15 residues long. DNA of the CDR3: TGTGCCAGCAGTTCGGGACACGGGAAGGGTCAGCCCCAGCATTTT. As protein: CASSSGHGKGQPQHF.

The chain combines TRBV28 with TRBJ2-5; D might be TRBD2 (6 bases). The CDR3 consists of 16 residues. V gave up 5 bases and J gave up 5 bases, with 21 bases separating them. Germline CDR1 MDHEN, CDR2 SYDVKM. CDR3 nucleotide sequence: TGTGCCAGCAGTCTCCTAACCGGGACTCCGGCGGAGACCCAGTACTTC. Its translation: CASSLLTGTPAETQYF.

The chain combines TRBV7-9 with TRBJ2-2, with no clear D. The germline V gene has CDR1 SEHNR and CDR2 FQNEAQ (reference sequence). Trimming took 4 bases from V and 4 from J, leaving 13 bases between them. This CDR3 has 15 amino acids. The CDR3 sequence: CASSYPLESTGELFF. The CDR3 DNA reads as TGTGCCAGCAGCTACCCATTAGAGAGCACCGGGGAGCTGTTTTTT.

The chain links TRBV28 to TRBJ1-1; 8 bases match TRBD1. The CDR3 length is 15 residues. The germline gives CDR1 MDHEN, CDR2 SYDVKM. V shed 6 bases and J 4 bases; nucleotides not matched to a gene: 10. CDR3 loop: CASRETGDRFTEAFF. CDR3 DNA sequence: TGTGCCAGCAGGGAGACAGGGGACAGATTCACTGAAGCTTTCTTT.

The sample holds many counts of this clone. The chain uses TRBV4-1 and TRBJ1-4; TRBD1 might be the D (5 bases). This CDR3 comprises 16 residues. V shed 3 bases and J shed 11 bases, with 22 bases lying between them. Germline V lookup: CDR1 MGHRA, CDR2 YSYEKL. CDR3 residues: CASSHYMGRIERKLFF. The CDR3 region has the DNA TGCGCCAGCAGCCACTACATGGGGCGGATTGAAAGGAAACTGTTTTTT.

The genes are TRBV28 and TRBJ1-1, with D unresolved. V lost 8 bases to trimming and J lost 5 bases, with 12 bases between them. Germline lookup yields CDR1 MDHEN and CDR2 SYDVKM. This CDR3 is built from 12 residues. The CDR3 region is CASGTESTEAFF. The CDR3, as DNA: TGTGCCAGCGGAACAGAGAGTACTGAAGCTTTCTTT.

The V gene is TRBV19, the J gene TRBJ1-1; D gene unclear. Trimming cost V 4 bases and J 3 bases, with 6 bases left between them. In germline, CDR1 is LNHDA, CDR2 SQIVND (reference sequence). The CDR3 covers 12 residues. CDR3 sequence: CASSTQYTEAFF. The CDR3 DNA sequence: TGTGCCAGTAGTACACAGTACACTGAAGCTTTCTTT. Supplemented by reference TRBV19 and TRBJ1-1, the full variable domain reads DGGITQSPKYLFRKEGQNVTLSCEQNLNHDAMYWYRQDPGQGLRLIYYSQIVNDFQKGDIAEGYSVSREKKESFPLTVTSAQKNPTAFYLCASSTQYTEAFFGQGTRLTVV.